This passage covers 5 T cell receptor beta chains from one sample sequenced in a study of OX40 agonist ivuxolimab in advanced cancers. The table came from immunoSEQ multiplex PCR; TCRdb's copy has only in-frame clones and leaves some out. The table shows approximately 59,000 clones, with over 70% occurring only once. The input for sequencing was CD4+ or CD8+ T cells sorted from blood, taken in a trial of the OX40 agonist ivuxolimab. These receptors originate from an adult with an advanced solid tumor such as melanoma, head and neck, liver or kidney cancer.

A remark on this clone: The sample contains more than one DNA sequence encoding this CDR3. The gene calls are TRBV19 and TRBJ2-7, with 8 positions matching TRBD2. The germline V gene encodes CDR1 LNHDA and CDR2 SQIVND (reference sequence). Trimming at V came to 0 bases and at J to 2 bases, leaving 3 bases not matched to a gene. This CDR3 is built from 15 residues. The CDR3 nucleotides are TGTGCCAGTAGTATAGACAGCGGGAGCACCTACGAGCAGTACTTC. Encoded protein: CASSIDSGSTYEQYF.

V gene TRBV7-9 combines with J gene TRBJ2-1; a weak D match, TRBD2 (5 bases). The germline V and J ends were trimmed by 3 bases and 6 bases, with 6 bases remaining between them. The germline gives CDR1 SEHNR, CDR2 FQNEAQ (reference sequence). The CDR3 consists of 12 residues. Here the CDR3 reads CASSLTINEQFF. The DNA for the CDR3 is TGTGCCAGCAGCTTGACTATCAATGAGCAGTTCTTC.

This chain links TRBV28 with TRBJ1-2; 7 bases agree with TRBD1. The V gene's germline CDR1 is MDHEN and CDR2 SYDVKM. There are 16 residues in the CDR3. V shed 6 bases, J shed 2 bases, and the junction held 12 bases outside the gene matches. The CDR3: CASSSPGQPGNYGYTF. The CDR3 DNA is TGTGCCAGCAGCTCGCCGGGACAGCCTGGGAACTATGGCTACACCTTC.

This chain uses TRBV5-8 with TRBJ2-1; no clear D. Per germline, CDR1 SGHTS and CDR2 YDEGEE. The CDR3 is 13 residues long. With 4 bases removed from V and 3 bases from J, the gap between germline ends came to 8 bases. CDR3 protein: CASSRTDYNEQFF. DNA for the CDR3: TGTGCCAGCAGCCGAACGGACTACAATGAGCAGTTCTTC. Full variable domain (missing parts from reference TRBV5-8 and TRBJ2-1): EAGVTQSPTHLIKTRGQQATLRCSPISGHTSVYWYQQALGLGLQFLLWYDEGEERNRGNFPPRFSGRQFPNYSSELNVNALELEDSALYLCASSRTDYNEQFFGPGTRLTVL.

A few counts support this clone. Here the CDR3 reads CASSHPGAGGLGQPQHF. The DNA of the CDR3 is TGCGCCAGCAGCCACCCGGGGGCAGGGGGCTTGGGTCAGCCCCAGCATTTT. The J gene is TRBJ1-5, the V gene TRBV4-1, with 8 bases fitting TRBD1. Germline assignment: CDR1 MGHRA and CDR2 YSYEKL. Trimming at V came to 3 bases and at J to 6 bases, leaving 13 bases not matched to a gene. This CDR3 region has 17 residues.